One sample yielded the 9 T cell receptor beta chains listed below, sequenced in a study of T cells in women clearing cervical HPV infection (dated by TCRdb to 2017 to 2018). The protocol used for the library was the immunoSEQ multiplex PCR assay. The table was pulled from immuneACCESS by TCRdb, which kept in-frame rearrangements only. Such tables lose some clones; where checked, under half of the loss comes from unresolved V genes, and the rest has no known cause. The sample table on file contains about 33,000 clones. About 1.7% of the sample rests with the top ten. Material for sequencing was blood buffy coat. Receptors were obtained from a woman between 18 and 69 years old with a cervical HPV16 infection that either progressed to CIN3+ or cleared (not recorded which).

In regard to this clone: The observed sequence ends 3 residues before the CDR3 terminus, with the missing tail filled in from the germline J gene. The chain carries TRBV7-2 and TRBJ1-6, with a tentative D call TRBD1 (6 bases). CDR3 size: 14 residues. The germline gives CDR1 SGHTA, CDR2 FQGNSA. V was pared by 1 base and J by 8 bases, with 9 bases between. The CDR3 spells CASSLEGGDSPLHF. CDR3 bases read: TGTGCCAGCAGCTTAGAGGGGGGGGATTCACCC.

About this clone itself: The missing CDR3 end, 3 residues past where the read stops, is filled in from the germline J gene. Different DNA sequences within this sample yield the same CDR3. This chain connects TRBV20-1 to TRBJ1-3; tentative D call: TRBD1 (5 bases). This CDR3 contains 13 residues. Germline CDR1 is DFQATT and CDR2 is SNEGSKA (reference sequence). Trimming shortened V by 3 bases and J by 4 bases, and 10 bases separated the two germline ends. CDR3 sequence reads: CSASAQGGNTIYF. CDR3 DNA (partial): TGCAGTGCTAGCGCCCAGGGCGGAAACACC.

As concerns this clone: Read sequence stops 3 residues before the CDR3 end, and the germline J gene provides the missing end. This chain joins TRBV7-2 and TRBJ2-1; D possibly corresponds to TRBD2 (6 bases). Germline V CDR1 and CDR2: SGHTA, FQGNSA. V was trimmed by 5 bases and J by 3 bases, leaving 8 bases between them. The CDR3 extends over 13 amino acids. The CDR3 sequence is CASSGGFYNEQFF. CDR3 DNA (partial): TGTGCCAGCAGCGGAGGGTTCTACAATGAG. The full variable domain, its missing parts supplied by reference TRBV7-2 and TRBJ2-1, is GAGVSQSPSNKVTEKGKDVELRCDPISGHTALYWYRQSLGQGLEFLIYFQGNSAPDKSGLPSDRFSAERTGGSVSTLTIQRTQQEDSAVYLCASSGGFYNEQFFGPGTRLTVL.

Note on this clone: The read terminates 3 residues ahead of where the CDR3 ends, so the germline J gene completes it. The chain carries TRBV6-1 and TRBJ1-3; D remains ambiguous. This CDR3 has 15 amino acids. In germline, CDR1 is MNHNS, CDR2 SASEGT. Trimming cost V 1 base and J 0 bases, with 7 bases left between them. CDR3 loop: CASSEVDYSGNTIYF. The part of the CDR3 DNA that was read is TGTGCCAGCAGTGAAGTTGACTACTCTGGAAACACC.

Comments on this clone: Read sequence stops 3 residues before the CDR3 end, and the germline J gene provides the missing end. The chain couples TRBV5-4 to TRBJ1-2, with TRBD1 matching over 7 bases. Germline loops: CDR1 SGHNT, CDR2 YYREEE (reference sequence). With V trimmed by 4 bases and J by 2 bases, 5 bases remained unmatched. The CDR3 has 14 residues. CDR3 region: CASSPQTGNYGYTF. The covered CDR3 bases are TGTGCCAGCAGCCCTCAGACAGGGAACTATGGC.

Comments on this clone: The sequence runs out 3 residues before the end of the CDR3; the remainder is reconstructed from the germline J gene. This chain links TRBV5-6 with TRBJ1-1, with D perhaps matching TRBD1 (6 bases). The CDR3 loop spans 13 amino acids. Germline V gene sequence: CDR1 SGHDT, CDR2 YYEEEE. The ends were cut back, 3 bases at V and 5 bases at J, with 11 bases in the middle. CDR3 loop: CASSWGTITEAFF. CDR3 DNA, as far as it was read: TGTGCCAGCAGCTGGGGGACAATAACTGAA.

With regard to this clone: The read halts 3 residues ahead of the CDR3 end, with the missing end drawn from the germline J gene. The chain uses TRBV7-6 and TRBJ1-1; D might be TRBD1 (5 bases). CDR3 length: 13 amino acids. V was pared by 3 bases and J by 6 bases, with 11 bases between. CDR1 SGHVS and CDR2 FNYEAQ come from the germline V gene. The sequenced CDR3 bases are TGTGCCAGCAGCTTTGCCGAGGGGTCTGAA. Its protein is CASSFAEGSE. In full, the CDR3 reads CASSFAEGSEAFF.

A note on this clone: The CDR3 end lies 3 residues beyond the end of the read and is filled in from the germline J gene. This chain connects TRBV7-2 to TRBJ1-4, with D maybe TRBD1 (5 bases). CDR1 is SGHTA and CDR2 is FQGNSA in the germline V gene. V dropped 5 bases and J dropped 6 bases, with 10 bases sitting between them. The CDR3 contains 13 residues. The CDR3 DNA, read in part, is TGTGCCAGCAGCCAGGGCGGAGATGAAAAA. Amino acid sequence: CASSQGGDEK. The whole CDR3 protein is CASSQGGDEKLFF. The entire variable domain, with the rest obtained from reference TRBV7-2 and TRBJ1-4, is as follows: GAGVSQSPSNKVTEKGKDVELRCDPISGHTALYWYRQSLGQGLEFLIYFQGNSAPDKSGLPSDRFSAERTGGSVSTLTIQRTQQEDSAVYLCASSQGGDEKLFFGSGTQLSVL.

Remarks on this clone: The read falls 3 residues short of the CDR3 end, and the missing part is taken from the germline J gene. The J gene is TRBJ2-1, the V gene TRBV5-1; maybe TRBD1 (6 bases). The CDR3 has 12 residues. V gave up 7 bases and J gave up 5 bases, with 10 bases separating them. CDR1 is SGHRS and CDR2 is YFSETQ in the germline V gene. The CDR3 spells CASGDTDNEQFF. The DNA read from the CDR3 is TGCGCCAGCGGGGACACGGACAATGAG.